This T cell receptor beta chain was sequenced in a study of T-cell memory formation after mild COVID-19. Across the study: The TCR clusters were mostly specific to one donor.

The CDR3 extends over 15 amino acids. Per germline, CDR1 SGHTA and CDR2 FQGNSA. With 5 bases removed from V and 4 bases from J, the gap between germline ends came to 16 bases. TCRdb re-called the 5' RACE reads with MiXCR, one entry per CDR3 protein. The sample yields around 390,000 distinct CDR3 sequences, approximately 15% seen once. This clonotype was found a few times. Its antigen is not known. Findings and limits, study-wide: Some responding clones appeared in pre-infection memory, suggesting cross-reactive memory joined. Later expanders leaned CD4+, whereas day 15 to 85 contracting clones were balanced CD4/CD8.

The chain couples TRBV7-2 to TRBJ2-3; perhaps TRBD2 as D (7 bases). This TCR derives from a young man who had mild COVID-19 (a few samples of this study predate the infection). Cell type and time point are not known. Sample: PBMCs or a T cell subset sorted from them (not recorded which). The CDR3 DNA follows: TGTGCCAGCAGCACAGGAGGGGGGGTAGCAGATACGCAGTATTTT. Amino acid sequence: CASSTGGGVADTQYF.